Presented here are 30 T cell receptor beta chains from one specimen sequenced in a study of tissue T cells after allogeneic stem cell transplantation. The time point: mouse harvest day 14 after allogeneic transplant. Mouse grafts combined 10^7 T-cell-depleted bone marrow cells with 10^6 splenic CD5+ T cells. The assay was immunoSEQ multiplex PCR, and TCRdb's table has in-frame clones only and misses some. The table shows 1,500 to 2,000 clones, with 45% to 50% occurring only once. Sequenced: gut tissue. These receptors all come from a female BALB/c mouse given C57BL/6 T cells with graft-versus-host disease after an allogeneic hematopoietic cell transplant.

Only a few counts were recorded for this clone. Gene names denote mouse genes. Coverage ceases 1 residue before the CDR3 finishes, and the germline J gene fills in the end. The genes are TRBV20 and TRBJ2-4; D is unclear. Trimming pared 5 bases from V and 1 base from J, leaving 7 bases between. The CDR3 runs to 12 residues. Germline lookup yields CDR1 GFQATS and CDR2 STVNSAI. The part of the CDR3 DNA that was read is TGTGGTGCTGGACGCGGTCAAAACACCTTGTAC. It specifies CGAGRGQNTLY. The entire CDR3 reads CGAGRGQNTLYF. The whole variable domain, remainder taken from reference TRBV20 and TRBJ2-4, is GALVYQYPRRTICKSGTSMRMECQAVGFQATSVAWYRQSPQKTFELIALSTVNSAIKYEQNFTQEKFPISHPNLSFSSMTVLNAYLEDRGLYLCGAGRGQNTLYFGAGTRLSVL.

This clone is medium-sized. Gene labels here are mouse ones. The read finishes 1 residue shy of the CDR3 end, and the germline J gene is used to complete it. The chain joins TRBV2 to TRBJ2-1; possible D gene TRBD2, 6 bases. V was shortened by 5 bases and J by 7 bases, with 6 bases between the two germline ends. CDR3 length: 11 residues. Germline V lookup: CDR1 LGHNA, CDR2 YSYQKL. CDR3 DNA, as far as it was read: TGTGCCAGCAGCGGGGGGGCTGAGCAGTTC. It encodes CASSGGAEQF. The entire CDR3 sequence reads CASSGGAEQFF.

A note on this clone: Germline and genes here are mouse. The DNA read from the CDR3 is TGTGCCAGCAGCTGGGGACTGGGGGGACAAACGCTGTAT. Amino acid sequence: CASSWGLGGQTLY. Given in full, the CDR3 is CASSWGLGGQTLYF. The chain employs TRBV4 and TRBJ2-3, with TRBD2 matching 12 bases. The read terminates 1 residue ahead of where the CDR3 ends, so the germline J gene completes it. This CDR3 has 14 residues. Germline V CDR1 and CDR2: LGHDT, YNNKQL (reference sequence). V gave up 4 bases and J gave up 7 bases; unmatched junction bases: 3. The full variable domain, with the rest looked up from reference TRBV4 and TRBJ2-3, is ETAVFQTPNYHVTQVGNEVSFNCKQTLGHDTMYWYKQDSKKLLKIMFSYNNKQLIVNETVPRRFSPQSSDKAHLNLRIKSVEPEDSAVYLCASSWGLGGQTLYFGSGTRLTVL.

In this sample, this clone turned up a few times. The gene names given are mouse names. The read falls 1 residue short of the CDR3 end, and the missing part is taken from the germline J gene. V usage is TRBV19 and J usage is TRBJ2-1; D tentatively reads TRBD1 or TRBD2 (5 bases each). CDR1 FNHDT and CDR2 SITEND come from the germline V gene (reference sequence). CDR3 length: 13 amino acids. V lost 7 bases to trimming and J lost 5 bases, with 13 bases between them. The sequenced part of the CDR3 DNA is TGTGCCAGCCTCCTCGGGGCGAATGCTGAGCAGTTC. This translates into CASLLGANAEQF. The complete CDR3 protein is CASLLGANAEQFF.

This clone is categorized as large (0.1 to 1%). Gene names follow the mouse nomenclature. The read finishes 1 residue shy of the CDR3 end, and the germline J gene is used to complete it. This chain uses TRBV16 with TRBJ2-7; D is unclear. Germline values: CDR1 SGHSA, CDR2 FRNQAP. CDR3 length: 11 residues. Trimming took off 4 bases at V and 0 bases at J, with 1 base between the two ends. The CDR3 here is CASSSSYEQYF. The sequenced CDR3 bases are TGTGCAAGCAGCTCCTCCTATGAACAGTAC.

With regard to this clone: Genes and germline come from the mouse. The CDR3 end is not reached by the read, which stops 1 residue before it; the germline J gene fills it in. The chain recombines TRBV19 with TRBJ2-3; D remains ambiguous. Deletions cut 0 bases from V and 0 bases from J, with 11 bases between. Per germline, CDR1 FNHDT and CDR2 SITEND (reference sequence). This CDR3 is built from 16 residues. CDR3 residues: CASSIAGSTSAETLYF. The DNA read from the CDR3 is TGTGCCAGCAGTATAGCCGGGTCGACTAGTGCAGAAACGCTGTAT.

Regarding this clone: Here the gene names and germline are mouse. The observed sequence ends 1 residue before the CDR3 terminus, with the missing tail filled in from the germline J gene. The chain carries TRBV16 and TRBJ1-1; unclear D gene. Germline V lookup: CDR1 SGHSA, CDR2 FRNQAP. V was pared by 5 bases and J by 0 bases, with 10 bases between. The CDR3 is made up of 14 amino acids. CDR3 DNA, as far as it was read: TGTGCAAGCAGCCCCGAAGGTCCAAACACAGAAGTCTTC. Its protein product is CASSPEGPNTEVF. The whole CDR3 protein is CASSPEGPNTEVFF.

Concerning this clone: The genes and germline here are from mouse. The read is 1 residue too short to cover the CDR3 end, so that end is filled in from the germline J gene. The chain has TRBV12-1 and TRBJ2-7; 14 bases agree with TRBD2. From germline, CDR1 is SGHSN and CDR2 HYEKVE. V shed 0 bases and J 6 bases; nucleotides not matched to a gene: 3. The CDR3 loop spans 15 amino acids. The sequenced part of the CDR3 DNA is TGTGCCAGCTCTCTCAGGGACTGGGGGGGCTTTGAACAGTAC. It specifies CASSLRDWGGFEQY. The whole CDR3 protein is CASSLRDWGGFEQYF.

By share, this clone counts as large. These gene names are mouse names. The read ends 1 residue before the CDR3 terminus; that terminus is restored from the germline J gene. The chain carries TRBV14 and TRBJ1-3; 8 positions match TRBD1. The V gene end was trimmed by 1 base and the J gene end by 4 bases; junction bases not matched to a gene: 1. Germline CDR1 reads SGHDT; CDR2 reads FRDEAV. This CDR3 contains 14 residues. The sequenced CDR3 bases are TGTGCCAGCAGTTTCGCAGGGGGCGGAAATACGCTCTAT. It is translated as CASSFAGGGNTLY. The CDR3 in full is CASSFAGGGNTLYF.

This clone was observed a handful of times. Genes and germline come from the mouse. The read ends 1 residue before the CDR3 terminus; that terminus is restored from the germline J gene. This chain uses TRBV23 with TRBJ1-3; the table's D call, TRBD1, was not checked against the DNA. Germline V lookup: CDR1 KGHTA, CDR2 FQNQQP. This CDR3 is 14 amino acids long. The covered CDR3 bases are TGCTCCAGCAGTCAAACAGGGTCTGGAAATACGCTCTAT. This encodes CSSSQTGSGNTLY. The whole CDR3 reads CSSSQTGSGNTLYF.

This clone is labeled hyperexpanded. Gene names refer to mouse genes. With the read ending 1 residue before the CDR3 end, the germline J gene is used to fill in that end. The V call is TRBV12-1, the J call TRBJ2-7, with D maybe TRBD1 (6 bases). Trimming stripped 0 bases from V and 0 bases from J, with 8 bases between. From germline, CDR1 is SGHSN and CDR2 HYEKVE. The CDR3 covers 14 residues. CDR3 DNA (partial): TGTGCCAGCTCTCTCGAGGGGGTCTCCTATGAACAGTAC. Residues: CASSLEGVSYEQY. The complete CDR3 sequence is CASSLEGVSYEQYF. Full variable domain (rest looked up from reference TRBV12-1 and TRBJ2-7): DSGVVQSPRHIIKEKGGRSVLTCIPISGHSNVVWYQQTLGKELKFLIQHYEKVERDKGFLPSRFSVQQFDDYHSEMNMSALELEDSAMYFCASSLEGVSYEQYFGPGTRLTVL.

About this clone: The germline and genes are mouse ones. The CDR3 end is not reached by the read, which stops 1 residue before it; the germline J gene fills it in. The chain is built from TRBV13-2 and TRBJ1-4; no clear D. The CDR3 sequence is 12 residues long. Germline assignment: CDR1 NNHNN and CDR2 SYGAGS (reference sequence). Trimming left V 0 bases short and J 6 bases short, with 3 bases between. The CDR3 is CASGDGDERLFF. The sequenced part of the CDR3 DNA is TGTGCCAGCGGTGATGGGGACGAAAGATTATTT.

With regard to this clone: Genes and germline are mouse. The CDR3 end lies 1 residue beyond the end of the read and is filled in from the germline J gene. The chain has TRBV23 and TRBJ1-4; TRBD1 is the table's D call, not checked against the DNA. This CDR3 region has 16 residues. Germline CDR1 KGHTA, CDR2 FQNQQP. Here the CDR3 reads CSSSHPGTGTNERLFF. CDR3 DNA (partial): TGCTCCAGCAGTCACCCCGGGACAGGGACCAACGAAAGATTATTT.

Points on this clone: Since a much larger clone is just one base distant, this may be a read error. Gene labels here are mouse ones. The observed sequence ends 1 residue before the CDR3 terminus, with the missing tail filled in from the germline J gene. J is TRBJ1-3 and V is TRBV26, with D possibly being TRBD1 (5 bases). The germline CDR1 and CDR2 sequences are KGHPV and FQNQEV (reference sequence). The CDR3 length is 14 residues. V was cut by 4 bases and J by 3 bases, with 10 bases left in between. CDR3 DNA, as far as it was read: TGTGCCAGCAGTCGACAGAGAGGTGGAAATACGCTCTAT. It is translated as CASSRQRGGNTLY. The complete CDR3 protein is CASSRQRGGNTLYF. Complete variable domain (other parts from reference TRBV26 and TRBJ1-3): NSKVIQTPRYLVKGQGQKAKMRCIPEKGHPVVFWYQQNKNNEFKFLINFQNQEVLQQIDMTEKRFSAECPSNSPCSLEIQSSEAGDSALYLCASSRQRGGNTLYFGEGSRLIVV.

This clone was recorded only once. A far larger clone is one nucleotide away, so this likely arose from a read error. Genes and germline are mouse. The read ends 1 residue before the CDR3 terminus; that terminus is restored from the germline J gene. The sample has other DNA sequences that encode this CDR3 too. The rearrangement links TRBV26 to TRBJ1-3; 7 bases match TRBD1. The CDR3 is 14 amino acids. Germline V gives CDR1 KGHPV, CDR2 FQNQEV (reference sequence). J lost 6 bases, V lost 6 bases, and 8 bases had no gene match. This chain's CDR3 is CASSSGTAVNTLYF. The CDR3 bases that were read are TGTGCCAGCAGCTCCGGGACAGCCGTAAATACGCTCTAT.

This clone was seen just once. Gene names are the mouse ones. Sequencing ends 1 residue short of the CDR3 end; the germline J gene provides the rest. This chain uses TRBV26 with TRBJ1-1; possibly TRBD1 for D (5 bases). Between the trimmed V and J ends, which lost 0 bases and 2 bases, there was a span of 10 bases. Germline V gives CDR1 KGHPV, CDR2 FQNQEV (reference sequence). This CDR3 has 15 amino acids. The CDR3 here is CASSLSGRGNTEVFF. The part of the CDR3 DNA that was read is TGTGCCAGCAGTCTGTCGGGGCGCGGCAACACAGAAGTCTTC.

This clone was counted only a few times. Mouse gene names apply. The read finishes 1 residue shy of the CDR3 end, and the germline J gene is used to complete it. V is TRBV26 and J is TRBJ1-1; 7 nucleotides line up with TRBD1. V lost 2 bases to trimming and J lost 0 bases; unmatched junction nucleotides: 0. CDR3 size: 14 residues. The germline gives CDR1 KGHPV, CDR2 FQNQEV (reference sequence). CDR3 in amino acids: CASSLTGANTEVFF. CDR3 bases read: TGTGCCAGCAGTCTGACAGGGGCAAACACAGAAGTCTTC.

Concerning this clone: Genes here carry mouse names. Read sequence stops 1 residue before the CDR3 end, and the germline J gene provides the missing end. The chain recombines TRBV26 with TRBJ1-2; D uncertain. Germline lookup yields CDR1 KGHPV and CDR2 FQNQEV (reference sequence). Between the trimmed V and J ends, which lost 1 base and 0 bases, there was a span of 9 bases. The CDR3 has 15 amino acids. Incomplete CDR3 DNA: TGTGCCAGCAGTCTGTTCCGGGTTGCAAACTCCGACTACACC. Translating it yields CASSLFRVANSDYT. The whole CDR3 is CASSLFRVANSDYTF.

In the case of this clone: This probably arose from a read error, given a far larger clone one base away. Each gene name is a mouse one. The read finishes 1 residue shy of the CDR3 end, and the germline J gene is used to complete it. V gene TRBV4 combines with J gene TRBJ2-1, with 11 bases aligning to TRBD2. Germline V CDR1 and CDR2: LGHDT, YNNKQL (reference sequence). The CDR3 runs to 15 residues. Partial CDR3 DNA: TGTGCCCGCAGCTCGGGACTGGGGGATGATGCTGAGCAGTTC. Protein: CARSSGLGDDAEQF. The whole CDR3 sequence reads CARSSGLGDDAEQFF.

Remarks on this clone: Gene names refer to mouse genes. The read falls 1 residue short of the CDR3 end, and the missing part is taken from the germline J gene. The rearrangement uses TRBV16 and TRBJ2-5, with 8 bases aligning to TRBD2. CDR1 SGHSA and CDR2 FRNQAP come from the germline V gene. This CDR3 region has 13 residues. Trimming removed 3 bases from V and 6 bases from J; junction bases left unmatched: 2. CDR3 bases read: TGTGCAAGCAGCTTTAGGGGGGGCGACACCCAGTAC. Translated, it gives CASSFRGGDTQY. Given in full, the CDR3 is CASSFRGGDTQYF.

To note about this clone: One junction end disagrees with the germline gene, perhaps due to a read error. Gene names are the mouse ones. The CDR3 end is not reached by the read, which stops 1 residue before it; the germline J gene fills it in. This chain links TRBV13-2 with TRBJ1-4, with D possibly matching TRBD1 (6 bases). CDR1 and CDR2 (germline): NNHNN, SYGAGS (reference sequence). The CDR3 contains 14 residues. CDR3 DNA, as far as it was read: TGTCCCAGCGGCGGCAGGGGCGCCAACGCAAGATTATTT. Translating it yields CPSGGRGANARLF. The full CDR3 protein reads CPSGGRGANARLFF.

This clone is medium-sized (0.01 to 0.1%) in the sample. Any gene name here is a mouse gene name. The read is 1 residue too short to cover the CDR3 end, so that end is filled in from the germline J gene. The J gene is TRBJ2-7, the V gene TRBV13-1; tentatively, D is TRBD1 (5 bases). Trimming took 5 bases from V and 0 from J, leaving 9 bases between them. The CDR3 length is 13 residues. Germline CDR1 and CDR2: NSHNY and SYGAGN. Incomplete CDR3 DNA: TGTGCCAGCAGAGACAGTAGCTCCTATGAACAGTAC. Encoded protein: CASRDSSSYEQY. The whole CDR3 reads CASRDSSSYEQYF.

Turning to this clone: Each gene name is a mouse one. The sequenced fragment ends 1 residue before the CDR3 boundary, so the rest is inferred from the germline J gene. The J gene is TRBJ1-1, the V gene TRBV1, with 12 bases matching TRBD1. The CDR3 totals 14 residues. V shed 4 bases, J shed 10 bases, and the junction held 7 bases outside the gene matches. Germline values: CDR1 NSQYPW, CDR2 LRSPGD (reference sequence). CDR3 DNA, as far as it was read: TGCACCTGCAGTGGTCCCGGGACAGGGGGCACAGTCTTC. Its protein is CTCSGPGTGGTVF. The entire CDR3 protein reads CTCSGPGTGGTVFF.

This clone has a single count. Gene names are the mouse ones. The CDR3 extends 1 residue past the end of the read, so its final part is completed from the germline J gene. The chain employs TRBV13-3 and TRBJ2-2; D not resolved. Trimming stripped 0 bases from V and 2 bases from J, with 5 bases between. The CDR3 totals 14 residues. From germline, CDR1 is NNHDY and CDR2 SYVADS. Partial CDR3 DNA: TGTGCCAGCAGTGATGGGTTTAACACCGGGCAGCTCTAC. Encoded protein: CASSDGFNTGQLY. The CDR3 in full is CASSDGFNTGQLYF. Combining the CDR3 with reference TRBV13-3 and TRBJ2-2 gives the whole variable domain EAAVTQSPRSKVAVTGGKVTLSCHQTNNHDYMYWYRQDTGHGLRLIHYSYVADSTEKGDIPDGYKASRPSQENFSLILELASLSQTAVYFCASSDGFNTGQLYFGEGSKLTVL.

This clone was counted a few times. Gene and germline names: mouse. The read halts 1 residue ahead of the CDR3 end, with the missing end drawn from the germline J gene. The chain uses TRBV19 and TRBJ2-1; TRBD1 might be the D (6 bases). Trimming left V 6 bases short and J 3 bases short, with 10 bases between. This CDR3 is built from 13 residues. Germline CDR1 and CDR2: FNHDT and SITEND (reference sequence). The CDR3 region is CASIGQPYAEQFF. The DNA read from the CDR3 is TGTGCCAGCATAGGACAGCCCTATGCTGAGCAGTTC.

About this clone: Here the gene names and germline are mouse. The read stops 1 residue short of the end of the CDR3; the missing end is completed from the germline J gene. V usage is TRBV23 and J usage is TRBJ2-7; the table gives TRBD2 as D, unverified against the DNA. Germline loops: CDR1 KGHTA, CDR2 FQNQQP. This CDR3 is 15 amino acids long. CDR3 region: CSSSQSSGGGYEQYF. CDR3 DNA, as far as it was read: TGCTCCAGCAGTCAATCTTCTGGGGGGGGGTATGAACAGTAC.

About this clone itself: All gene names here are mouse names. The CDR3 is cut off 1 residue early in the read; its end comes from the germline J gene. The rearrangement uses TRBV13-2 and TRBJ2-7, with D tentatively TRBD2 (6 bases). The CDR3 extends over 13 amino acids. CDR1 is NNHNN and CDR2 is SYGAGS in the germline V gene (reference sequence). The V end lost 0 bases, the J end lost 3 bases, and 7 bases lay between the germline ends. The CDR3 region is CASGDAGGYEQYF. The covered CDR3 bases are TGTGCCAGCGGTGATGCGGGGGGCTATGAACAGTAC.

About this clone itself: Mouse gene names and germline throughout. Sequencing ends 1 residue short of the CDR3 end; the germline J gene provides the rest. The chain links TRBV3 to TRBJ2-4, with 9 bases aligning to TRBD2. Per the germline V gene, CDR1 is SNHLY and CDR2 is FYNGKV (reference sequence). Trimming removed 5 bases from V and 5 bases from J; junction bases left unmatched: 2. This CDR3 region has 13 residues. CDR3: CASSQDWGNTLYF. The sequenced CDR3 bases are TGTGCCAGCAGCCAGGACTGGGGAAACACCTTGTAC.

On this clone itself: The gene symbols are mouse symbols. The CDR3 end falls 1 residue outside the read, so it is completed with the germline J gene. The chain has TRBV3 and TRBJ1-4; TRBD1 aligns across 7 bases. Germline V gene sequence: CDR1 SNHLY, CDR2 FYNGKV (reference sequence). With 5 bases clipped from V and 0 bases from J, the junction kept 3 bases outside the gene matches. The CDR3 totals 15 residues. The DNA read from the CDR3 is TGTGCCAGCAGCCGACAGGGCCTTTCCAACGAAAGATTATTT. It specifies CASSRQGLSNERLF. The full CDR3 reads CASSRQGLSNERLFF.

Within the sample, this clone is large. Gene names are mouse gene names. The read comes to an end 1 residue before the CDR3 does, leaving the germline J gene to fill in the end. The chain uses TRBV4 and TRBJ1-1; 9 bases fit TRBD1. The CDR3 length is 14 residues. V was clipped by 5 bases and J by 3 bases; unmatched bases: 4. Germline V gene data show CDR1 as LGHDT and CDR2 as YNNKQL (reference sequence). Incomplete CDR3 DNA: TGTGCCAGCAGCCCACAGGGGGCTCACACAGAAGTCTTC. Translating gives CASSPQGAHTEVF. In full, the CDR3 is CASSPQGAHTEVFF.